A selection of T cell receptor beta chains follows, all from one sample in a study of blood T cells in healthy people across ages. TCRdb independently ran MiXCR on the 5' RACE reads; one entry per CDR3 protein. The data show hundreds of thousands of distinct CDR3 sequences, roughly three fifths seen once. Specimen: blood. These receptors were obtained from a man aged 55 to 70 in good health. CDR3s include the opening cysteine and the closing phenylalanine or tryptophan. Each record gives: clone size, J gene, D gene, V gene, CDR3 DNA, CDR3 protein. D genes are given only for firm matches. Some rows mark clone size as missing; the rest say once, few, many or name a class of expanded clone.

abundance: -
j_gene: TRBJ2-3
d_gene: -
v_gene: TRBV12-3/TRBV12-4
CDR3nt: TGTGCCAGCAGTTTCGGGAGTAGCGCAGATACGCAGTATTTT
CDR3aa: CASSFGSSADTQYF

abundance: -
j_gene: TRBJ2-3
d_gene: -
v_gene: TRBV6-1
CDR3nt: TGTGCCAGCACCGGATTTGATACGCAGTATTTT
CDR3aa: CASTGFDTQYF

abundance: -
j_gene: TRBJ2-1
d_gene: -
v_gene: TRBV20-1
CDR3nt: TGCAGTGCTAGTTGGGGCTGGACCCAGTTCTTC
CDR3aa: CSASWGWTQFF

abundance: -
j_gene: TRBJ1-1
d_gene: TRBD1
v_gene: TRBV7-9
CDR3nt: TGTGCCAGCAGCGAACCTGGGACAGAAGAAGCTTTCTTT
CDR3aa: CASSEPGTEEAFF

abundance: -
j_gene: TRBJ1-1
d_gene: TRBD1
v_gene: TRBV3-1
CDR3nt: TGTGCCAGCAGCCAAACTACAGGGGCGGGAGCTTTCTTT
CDR3aa: CASSQTTGAGAFF

abundance: -
j_gene: TRBJ1-6
d_gene: TRBD1
v_gene: TRBV6-5
CDR3nt: TGTGCCAGCAGTTACGCGGGCACCGGGACAGGGGATTCACCCCTCCACTTT
CDR3aa: CASSYAGTGTGDSPLHF

abundance: -
j_gene: TRBJ2-5
d_gene: -
v_gene: TRBV7-2
CDR3nt: TGTGCCAGCAGCTTACCCCCGGGTACCCAGTACTTC
CDR3aa: CASSLPPGTQYF

abundance: -
j_gene: TRBJ2-5
d_gene: -
v_gene: TRBV9
CDR3nt: TGTGCCAGCAGCGTAGATCCCTCCTTACGTGAGCAGTACTTC
CDR3aa: CASSVDPSLREQYF

abundance: -
j_gene: TRBJ1-2
d_gene: -
v_gene: TRBV4-1
CDR3nt: TGCGCCAGCAGCCCGGGCGGGGGGTTCAATGGCTACACCTTC
CDR3aa: CASSPGGGFNGYTF

abundance: few
j_gene: TRBJ2-6
d_gene: -
v_gene: TRBV18
CDR3nt: TGTGCCAGCTCACCACCGAAGGGGAGCTCTGGGGCCAACGTCCTGACTTTC
CDR3aa: CASSPPKGSSGANVLTF

abundance: once
j_gene: TRBJ2-1
d_gene: TRBD2
v_gene: TRBV3-1
CDR3nt: TGTGCCAGCAGCCAAGATCCTCTTCTGCGGGGGGGCGGCAATGAGCAGTTCTTC
CDR3aa: CASSQDPLLRGGGNEQFF

abundance: -
j_gene: TRBJ2-5
d_gene: TRBD2
v_gene: TRBV5-1
CDR3nt: TGCGCCAGCAGCTTCCAGCGGGGGAGGCAAGAGACCCAGTACTTC
CDR3aa: CASSFQRGRQETQYF

abundance: -
j_gene: TRBJ1-5
d_gene: TRBD1
v_gene: TRBV6-2/TRBV6-3
CDR3nt: TGTGCCAGCAGGTTTGGGACAGCGGGCAATCAGCCCCAGCATTTT
CDR3aa: CASRFGTAGNQPQHF

abundance: -
j_gene: TRBJ2-7
d_gene: TRBD2
v_gene: TRBV14
CDR3nt: TGTGCCAGCAGCCCCTGGACTAGCGGGGGATCTGGGCAGTACTTC
CDR3aa: CASSPWTSGGSGQYF

abundance: -
j_gene: TRBJ2-3
d_gene: TRBD2
v_gene: TRBV4-1
CDR3nt: TGCGCCAGCAGCCTACTAGCGAGGGCGGGGGATACGCAGTATTTT
CDR3aa: CASSLLARAGDTQYF

abundance: -
j_gene: TRBJ2-3
d_gene: TRBD1
v_gene: TRBV3-1
CDR3nt: TGTGCCAGCAGCCAAGCGGACAGGGGCACAGATACGCAGTATTTT
CDR3aa: CASSQADRGTDTQYF